This passage covers 26 T cell receptor beta chains from one sample sequenced in a study of shared clonotypes between healthy human individuals. CD45RO-negative cells were positively selected for CCR7, leaving out terminally differentiated effector memory CD45RA+ cells. Sequenced by immunoSEQ multiplex PCR; TCRdb stores in-frame clones only, minus some. The repertoire holds some 580,000 clones, with more than 95% as singletons. The sample was naive CD8+ T cells sorted from blood. Receptor source: a young man in good health.

The chain uses TRBV5-6 and TRBJ1-5; D perhaps matches TRBD1 (6 bases). Trimming removed 2 bases from V and 3 bases from J, with 15 bases in between. The CDR3 has 16 residues. Germline CDR1 SGHDT, CDR2 YYEEEE. CDR3 in DNA: TGTGCCAGCAGCTTTAACCGGGACATCTCCAATCAGCCCCAGCATTTT. This codes for CASSFNRDISNQPQHF.

With respect to this clone: Other DNA sequences in this specimen translate into the identical CDR3. The CDR3 DNA reads TGTGCCAGCAGTTCTGGCACTGAAGCTTTCTTT. Protein: CASSSGTEAFF. The genes are TRBV27 and TRBJ1-1; D is uncertain. The CDR3 has 11 amino acids. The V end lost 4 bases, the J end lost 4 bases, and 4 bases lay between the germline ends. Germline assignment: CDR1 MNHEY and CDR2 SMNVEV (reference sequence).

V gene TRBV28 combines with J gene TRBJ1-5, with D perhaps TRBD1 (6 bases). Germline V lookup: CDR1 MDHEN, CDR2 SYDVKM. Between the trimmed V and J ends, which lost 7 bases and 1 base, there was a span of 14 bases. This CDR3 has 15 amino acids. The CDR3 nucleotides read TGTGCCAGCACCGGAGGAGGGGGGAGCAATCAGCCCCAGCATTTT. Protein: CASTGGGGSNQPQHF.

The chain links TRBV2 to TRBJ2-7; TRBD2 matches at 10 bases. This CDR3 has 16 residues. J gave up 3 bases and V 6 bases, and 11 bases lay outside the gene matches. CDR1 and CDR2 from the germline V gene are SNHLY and FYNNEI. CDR3 sequence reads: CASRYPGTSENYEQYF. Written as DNA, the CDR3 is TGTGCCAGCAGATACCCCGGGACTAGCGAGAACTACGAGCAGTACTTC.

This chain connects TRBV20-1 to TRBJ2-7; D remains unclear. The V and J ends lost 0 bases and 7 bases respectively, with 7 bases between them. Germline V CDR1 and CDR2: DFQATT, SNEGSKA (reference sequence). This CDR3 is built from 11 residues. CDR3 residues: CSAREVWEQYF. The CDR3 DNA sequence: TGCAGTGCTAGAGAGGTCTGGGAGCAGTACTTC.

The gene calls are TRBV5-6 and TRBJ2-1; the match to TRBD1 covers 7 bases. V was clipped by 5 bases and J by 1 base; unmatched bases: 0. CDR3 length: 13 amino acids. Germline-derived CDR1 and CDR2 are SGHDT and YYEEEE. The CDR3 region has the DNA TGTGCCAGCAGACAGGGGTCCTACAATGAGCAGTTCTTC. Translating it yields CASRQGSYNEQFF. The full variable domain, completed using reference TRBV5-6 and TRBJ2-1, is DAGVTQSPTHLIKTRGQQVTLRCSPKSGHDTVSWYQQALGQGPQFIFQYYEEEERQRGNFPDRFSGHQFPNYSSELNVNALLLGDSALYLCASRQGSYNEQFFGPGTRLTVL.

This clone appeared a single time. The genes are TRBV29-1 and TRBJ2-2; TRBD2 aligns across 10 bases. With 6 bases clipped from V and 5 bases from J, the junction kept 12 bases outside the gene matches. The CDR3 contains 16 residues. Germline CDR1 and CDR2: SQVTM and ANQGSEA. The DNA of the CDR3 is TGCAGCGTCCTGGGGCTAGCGGGAGTCAGGACCGGGGAGCTGTTTTTT. This translates into CSVLGLAGVRTGELFF.

This sequence joins TRBV6-5 and TRBJ1-2; D unclear. Trimming stripped 4 bases from V and 4 bases from J, with 13 bases between. In germline, CDR1 is MNHEY, CDR2 SVGAGI. The CDR3 is 14 amino acids. The CDR3 here is CASSSQELIYGYTF. The CDR3 bases are TGTGCCAGCAGTTCTCAGGAGCTGATCTATGGCTACACCTTC.

The V call is TRBV27, the J call TRBJ2-1, with 9 nucleotides matching TRBD2. V dropped 2 bases and J dropped 10; count of bases not matched to a gene: 9. Germline-derived CDR1 and CDR2 are MNHEY and SMNVEV (reference sequence). The CDR3 is 15 amino acids. In nucleotides, the CDR3 is TGTGCCAGCAGTTTAAATGGCGGGAGGGCCTGGGAGCAGTTCTTC. Encoded protein: CASSLNGGRAWEQFF.

V is TRBV4-3 and J is TRBJ1-2; weak D call: TRBD1 (5 bases). This CDR3 comprises 15 residues. Germline V CDR1 and CDR2: LGHNA, YSLEER. The V and J ends lost 0 bases and 3 bases respectively, with 11 bases between them. CDR3 residues: CASSQDQGIDYGYTF. The CDR3 DNA reads as TGCGCCAGCAGCCAAGACCAGGGTATAGACTATGGCTACACCTTC.

In its sample, this clone was seen once. The CDR3 here is CASSHGYYEQYF. The CDR3 coding sequence is TGTGCCAGCAGCCATGGGTACTACGAGCAGTACTTC. The V call is TRBV5-5, the J call TRBJ2-7, with D unresolved. Germline CDR1 is SGHKS and CDR2 is YYEKEE (reference sequence). V lost 4 bases to trimming and J lost 3 bases, with 8 bases between them. This CDR3 has 12 residues.

The chain is built from TRBV7-2 and TRBJ2-3; 8 bases are shared with TRBD1. Germline V gene sequence: CDR1 SGHTA, CDR2 FQGNSA. This CDR3 region has 14 residues. The junction had 4 bases not matched to a gene; V was cut back by 5 bases and J by 3 bases. The CDR3 loop is CASSQGQETDTQYF. The CDR3 DNA follows: TGTGCCAGCAGCCAGGGACAGGAGACAGATACGCAGTATTTT.

The gene calls are TRBV15 and TRBJ1-5; D remains ambiguous. Per the germline V gene, CDR1 is LNHNV and CDR2 is YYDKDF (reference sequence). The CDR3 loop spans 18 amino acids. Trimming stripped 0 bases from V and 0 bases from J, with 15 bases between. The CDR3 DNA follows: TGTGCCACCAGCAGAGATGGGAAGACGGGTTATAGCAATCAGCCCCAGCATTTT. Translation: CATSRDGKTGYSNQPQHF.

The genes are TRBV6-6 and TRBJ2-1; possible D gene TRBD1, 5 bases. The CDR3 extends over 13 amino acids. The ends were cut back, 5 bases at V and 3 bases at J, with 8 bases in the middle. The germline V gene has CDR1 MNHNY and CDR2 SVGAGI (reference sequence). CDR3 sequence: CASSTTVYNEQFF. The CDR3 DNA reads TGTGCCAGCAGTACGACAGTCTACAATGAGCAGTTCTTC.

The chain combines TRBV6-5 with TRBJ2-7, with a weak D call TRBD1 (6 bases). The CDR3 has 14 amino acids. V lost 6 bases, J lost 5 bases, and 17 bases lay in between. Germline CDR1 and CDR2: MNHEY and SVGAGI. CDR3 sequence reads: CASSRSGDENEQYF. The CDR3 DNA is TGTGCCAGCAGCCGGTCAGGGGATGAGAACGAGCAGTACTTC.

The V gene is TRBV27, the J gene TRBJ1-5; tentatively, D is TRBD1 (6 bases). From germline, CDR1 is MNHEY and CDR2 SMNVEV (reference sequence). This CDR3 is 15 amino acids long. The V and J ends lost 1 base and 2 bases respectively, with 9 bases between them. DNA of the CDR3: TGTGCCAGCAGTTTATGGGGGGCAGGCAATCAGCCCCAGCATTTT. Translation: CASSLWGAGNQPQHF.

The CDR3 protein is CASSLVSPRTEETQYF. As DNA, the CDR3 is TGTGCCAGCAGCTTAGTTTCCCCTAGGACTGAAGAGACCCAGTACTTC. J is TRBJ2-5 and V is TRBV7-9; TRBD2 might be the D (5 bases). The CDR3 spans 16 residues. V gave up 1 base and J gave up 3 bases, with 15 bases separating them. CDR1 is SEHNR, CDR2 FQNEAQ, per germline (reference sequence).

This sequence joins TRBV27 and TRBJ2-7; 12 positions match TRBD2. J was trimmed by 0 bases and V by 5 bases; bases with no gene match: 5. The CDR3 sequence is 16 residues long. Germline values: CDR1 MNHEY, CDR2 SMNVEV (reference sequence). The CDR3 DNA reads TGTGCCAGCAGTCTGTGGACTAGCGGGACCTCCTACGAGCAGTACTTC. Translating gives CASSLWTSGTSYEQYF.

The chain uses TRBV19 and TRBJ1-2; D is unclear. Trimming shortened V by 5 bases and J by 3 bases, and 13 bases separated the two germline ends. Germline assignment: CDR1 LNHDA and CDR2 SQIVND (reference sequence). This CDR3 has 14 amino acids. In DNA, the CDR3 is TGTGCCAGTAGTGCCTACAGTGACTACTATGGCTACACCTTC. Translation: CASSAYSDYYGYTF.

The chain links TRBV5-1 to TRBJ2-7; D not certain. Trimming shortened V by 2 bases and J by 7 bases, and 7 bases separated the two germline ends. Per germline, CDR1 SGHRS and CDR2 YFSETQ. The CDR3 has 11 amino acids. In DNA, the CDR3 is TGCGCCAGCAGCTTAGGTCAGGAGCAGTACTTC. Residues: CASSLGQEQYF.

This chain connects TRBV4-1 to TRBJ2-7; 8 bases align to TRBD2. The CDR3 is 15 residues long. The germline V gene encodes CDR1 MGHRA and CDR2 YSYEKL. V gave up 1 base and J gave up 0 bases; unmatched junction bases: 2. The chain's CDR3 is CASSQGRGGSYEQYF. For the CDR3, the DNA is TGCGCCAGCAGCCAAGGCCGGGGGGGCTCCTACGAGCAGTACTTC.

The chain employs TRBV10-2 and TRBJ1-4; D may be TRBD1 (6 bases). V was shortened by 5 bases and J by 8 bases, with 33 bases between the two germline ends. The CDR3 sequence is 20 residues long. In germline, CDR1 is WSHSY, CDR2 SAAADI. The CDR3 sequence: CASSLGGILGQTQPAEKLFF. CDR3 coding DNA: TGCGCCAGCAGTCTTGGCGGGATCTTAGGACAGACCCAACCCGCGGAAAAACTGTTTTTT.

This clone appeared a single time. The chain carries TRBV4-3 and TRBJ2-7, with 7 bases identical to TRBD2. The trim removed 0 bases at V and 1 base at J, leaving 12 bases unmatched. CDR1 and CDR2 from the germline V gene are LGHNA and YSLEER. The CDR3 runs to 18 residues. CDR3 nucleotide sequence: TGCGCCAGCAGCCAAGAGGGTCGAAAGGGCGGGAGATCCTACGAGCAGTACTTC. Protein sequence: CASSQEGRKGGRSYEQYF.

This chain joins TRBV27 and TRBJ1-2, with D perhaps TRBD1 (5 bases). V was shortened by 3 bases and J by 5 bases, with 13 bases between the two germline ends. The CDR3 covers 14 residues. In germline, CDR1 is MNHEY, CDR2 SMNVEV (reference sequence). CDR3 DNA: TGTGCCAGCAGTTTTGGCAGGGAAGATTATGGCTACACCTTC. Residues: CASSFGREDYGYTF.

The chain is built from TRBV10-3 and TRBJ2-7, with D possibly TRBD2 on 5 matching bases. This CDR3 has 15 amino acids. The germline V and J ends were trimmed by 0 bases and 3 bases, with 12 bases remaining between them. Germline assignment: CDR1 ENHRY and CDR2 SYGVKD. In DNA, the CDR3 is TGTGCCATCAGTGAGTCGCCACTGGGGAGCTACGAGCAGTACTTC. Protein: CAISESPLGSYEQYF.

The rearrangement uses TRBV18 and TRBJ2-3, with D possibly matching TRBD2 (6 bases). Germline CDR1 and CDR2: KGHSH and LQKENI. The length of the CDR3 is 15 residues. V lost 3 bases to trimming and J lost 6 bases, with 16 bases between them. DNA for the CDR3: TGTGCCAGCTCACCGGAGGGTTCCGGCCTGGATACGCAGTATTTT. This gives the protein CASSPEGSGLDTQYF.